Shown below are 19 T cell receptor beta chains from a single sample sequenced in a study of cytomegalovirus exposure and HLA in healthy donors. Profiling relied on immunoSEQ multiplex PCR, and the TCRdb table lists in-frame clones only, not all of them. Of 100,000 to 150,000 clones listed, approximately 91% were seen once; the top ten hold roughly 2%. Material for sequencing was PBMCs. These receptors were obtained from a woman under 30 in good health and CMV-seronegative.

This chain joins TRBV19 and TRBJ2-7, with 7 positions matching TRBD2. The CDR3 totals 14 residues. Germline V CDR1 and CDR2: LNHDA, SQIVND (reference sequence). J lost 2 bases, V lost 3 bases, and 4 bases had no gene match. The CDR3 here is CASSMGGGPYEQYF. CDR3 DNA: TGTGCCAGTAGTATGGGGGGAGGGCCCTACGAGCAGTACTTC.

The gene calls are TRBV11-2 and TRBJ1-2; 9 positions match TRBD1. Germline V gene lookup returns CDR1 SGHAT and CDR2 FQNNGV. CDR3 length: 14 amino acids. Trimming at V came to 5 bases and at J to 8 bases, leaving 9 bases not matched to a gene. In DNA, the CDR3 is TGTGCCAGCAGCCCCCGACAGGGGGGAGGAGGCTACACCTTC. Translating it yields CASSPRQGGGGYTF. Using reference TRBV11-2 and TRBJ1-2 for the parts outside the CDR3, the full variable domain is EAGVAQSPRYKIIEKRQSVAFWCNPISGHATLYWYQQILGQGPKLLIQFQNNGVVDDSQLPKDRFSAERLKGVDSTLKIQPAKLEDSAVYLCASSPRQGGGGYTFGSGTRLTVV.

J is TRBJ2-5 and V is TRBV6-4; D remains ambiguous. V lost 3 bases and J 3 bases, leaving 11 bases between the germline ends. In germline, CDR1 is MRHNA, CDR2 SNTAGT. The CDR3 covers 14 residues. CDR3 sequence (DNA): TGTGCCAGCAGTGAAGGAGTCGAAGAAGAGACCCAGTACTTC. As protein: CASSEGVEEETQYF.

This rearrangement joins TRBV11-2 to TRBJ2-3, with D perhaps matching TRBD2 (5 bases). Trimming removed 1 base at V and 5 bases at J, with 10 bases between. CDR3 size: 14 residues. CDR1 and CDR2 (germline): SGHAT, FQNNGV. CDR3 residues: CASSLASRGDTQYF. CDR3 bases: TGTGCCAGCAGCTTAGCGTCCCGGGGAGATACGCAGTATTTT.

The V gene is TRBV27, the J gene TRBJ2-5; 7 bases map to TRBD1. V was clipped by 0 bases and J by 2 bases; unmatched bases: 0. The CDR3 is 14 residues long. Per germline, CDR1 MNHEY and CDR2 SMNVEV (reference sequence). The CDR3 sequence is CASSLSRGQETQYF. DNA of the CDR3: TGTGCCAGCAGTTTATCCAGGGGGCAAGAGACCCAGTACTTC.

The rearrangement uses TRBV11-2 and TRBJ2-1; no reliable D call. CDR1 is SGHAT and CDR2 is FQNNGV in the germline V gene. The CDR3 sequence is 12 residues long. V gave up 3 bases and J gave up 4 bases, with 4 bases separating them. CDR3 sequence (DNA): TGTGCCAGCAGCTTGCTATACAATGAGCAGTTCTTC. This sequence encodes CASSLLYNEQFF.

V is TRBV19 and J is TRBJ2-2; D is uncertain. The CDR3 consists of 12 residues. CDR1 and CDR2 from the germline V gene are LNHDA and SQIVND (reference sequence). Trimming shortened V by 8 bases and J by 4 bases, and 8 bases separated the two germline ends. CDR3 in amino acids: CASRTGTGELFF. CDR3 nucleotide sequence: TGTGCCAGTCGAACGGGCACCGGGGAGCTGTTTTTT. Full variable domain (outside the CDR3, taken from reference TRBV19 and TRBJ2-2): DGGITQSPKYLFRKEGQNVTLSCEQNLNHDAMYWYRQDPGQGLRLIYYSQIVNDFQKGDIAEGYSVSREKKESFPLTVTSAQKNPTAFYLCASRTGTGELFFGEGSRLTVL.

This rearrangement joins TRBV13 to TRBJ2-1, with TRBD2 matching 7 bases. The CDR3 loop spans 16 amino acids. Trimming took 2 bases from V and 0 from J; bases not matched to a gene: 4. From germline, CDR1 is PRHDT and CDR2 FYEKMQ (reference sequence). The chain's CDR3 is CASSLRGRPSYNEQFF. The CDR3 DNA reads TGTGCCAGCAGCTTACGCGGGAGACCCTCCTACAATGAGCAGTTCTTC.

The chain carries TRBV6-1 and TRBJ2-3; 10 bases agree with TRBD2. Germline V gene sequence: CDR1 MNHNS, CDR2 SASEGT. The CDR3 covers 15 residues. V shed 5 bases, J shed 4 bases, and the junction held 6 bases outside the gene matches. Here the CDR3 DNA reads TGTGCCAGCAGTAATCTAGCGGGAGTTGCAGATACGCAGTATTTT. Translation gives CASSNLAGVADTQYF.

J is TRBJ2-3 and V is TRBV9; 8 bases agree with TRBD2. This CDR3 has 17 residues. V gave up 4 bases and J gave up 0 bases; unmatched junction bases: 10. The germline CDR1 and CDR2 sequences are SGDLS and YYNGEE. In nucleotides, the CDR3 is TGTGCCAGCAGCCATTCCCCCAGACTAGCGAGCACAGATACGCAGTATTTT. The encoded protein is CASSHSPRLASTDTQYF. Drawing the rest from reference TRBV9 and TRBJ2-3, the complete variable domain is DSGVTQTPKHLITATGQRVTLRCSPRSGDLSVYWYQQSLDQGLQFLIQYYNGEERAKGNILERFSAQQFPDLHSELNLSSLELGDSALYFCASSHSPRLASTDTQYFGPGTRLTVL.

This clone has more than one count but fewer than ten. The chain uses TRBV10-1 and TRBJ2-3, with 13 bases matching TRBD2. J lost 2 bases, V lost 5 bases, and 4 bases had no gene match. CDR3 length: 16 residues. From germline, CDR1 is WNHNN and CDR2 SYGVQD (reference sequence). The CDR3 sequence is CASSLGTSGVTDTQYF. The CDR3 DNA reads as TGCGCCAGCAGTCTTGGGACTAGCGGGGTCACAGATACGCAGTATTTT.

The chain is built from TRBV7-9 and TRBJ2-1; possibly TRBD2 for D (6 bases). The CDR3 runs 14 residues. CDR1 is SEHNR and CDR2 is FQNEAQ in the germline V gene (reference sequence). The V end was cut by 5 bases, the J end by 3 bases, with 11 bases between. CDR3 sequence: CASSRLVSYNEQFF. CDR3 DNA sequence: TGTGCCAGCAGCCGACTAGTAAGCTACAATGAGCAGTTCTTC.

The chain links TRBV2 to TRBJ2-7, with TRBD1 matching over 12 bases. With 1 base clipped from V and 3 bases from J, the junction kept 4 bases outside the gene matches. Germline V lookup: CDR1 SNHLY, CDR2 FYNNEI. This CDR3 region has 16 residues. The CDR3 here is CASSEVRDRGLYEQYF. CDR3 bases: TGTGCCAGCAGTGAAGTCCGGGACAGGGGGCTCTACGAGCAGTACTTC. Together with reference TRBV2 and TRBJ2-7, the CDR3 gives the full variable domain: EPEVTQTPSHQVTQMGQEVILRCVPISNHLYFYWYRQILGQKVEFLVSFYNNEISEKSEIFDDQFSVERPDGSNFTLKIRSTKLEDSAMYFCASSEVRDRGLYEQYFGPGTRLTVT.

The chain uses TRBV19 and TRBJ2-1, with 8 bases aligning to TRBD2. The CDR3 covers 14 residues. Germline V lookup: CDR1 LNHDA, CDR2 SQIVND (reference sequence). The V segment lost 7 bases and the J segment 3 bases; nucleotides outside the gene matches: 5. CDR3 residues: CASKSGRGYNEQFF. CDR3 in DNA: TGTGCCAGTAAAAGCGGGAGAGGCTACAATGAGCAGTTCTTC.

DNA of the CDR3: TGTGCCAGCAGCTTTTCGTTAGATACGCAGTATTTT. Translating it yields CASSFSLDTQYF. The chain recombines TRBV7-8 with TRBJ2-3; D call uncertain. CDR1 is SGHVS and CDR2 is FQNEAQ in the germline V gene. This CDR3 has 12 amino acids. V gave up 3 bases and J gave up 5 bases, with 6 bases separating them. Based on the CDR3 plus reference TRBV7-8 and TRBJ2-3, the full variable domain is GAGVSQSPRYKVAKRGQDVALRCDPISGHVSLFWYQQALGQGPEFLTYFQNEAQLDKSGLPSDRFFAERPEGSVSTLKIQRTQQEDSAVYLCASSFSLDTQYFGPGTRLTVL.

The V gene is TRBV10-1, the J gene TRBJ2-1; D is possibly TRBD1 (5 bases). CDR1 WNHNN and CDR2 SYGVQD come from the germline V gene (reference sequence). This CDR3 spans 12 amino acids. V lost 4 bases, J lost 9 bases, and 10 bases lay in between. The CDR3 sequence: CASSVGVSEQFF. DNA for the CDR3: TGCGCCAGCAGTGTAGGGGTATCTGAGCAGTTCTTC.

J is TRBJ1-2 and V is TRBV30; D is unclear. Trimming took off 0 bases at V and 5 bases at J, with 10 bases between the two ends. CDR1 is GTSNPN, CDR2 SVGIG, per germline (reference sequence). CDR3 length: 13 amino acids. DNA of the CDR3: TGTGCCTGGAGTGTTAAGGGCGGGTATGGCTACACCTTC. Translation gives CAWSVKGGYGYTF.

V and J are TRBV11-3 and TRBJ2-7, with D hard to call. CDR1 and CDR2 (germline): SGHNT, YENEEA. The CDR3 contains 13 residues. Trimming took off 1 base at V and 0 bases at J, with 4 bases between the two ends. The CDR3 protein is CASSLVSSYEQYF. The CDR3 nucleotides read TGTGCCAGCAGCTTAGTCAGCTCCTACGAGCAGTACTTC.

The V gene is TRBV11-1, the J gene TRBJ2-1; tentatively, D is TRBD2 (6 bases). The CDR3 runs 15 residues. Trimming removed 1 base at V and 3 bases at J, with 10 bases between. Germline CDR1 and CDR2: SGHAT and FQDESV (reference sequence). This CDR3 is CASSLGREFYNEQFF. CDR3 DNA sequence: TGTGCCAGCAGCTTAGGACGGGAGTTCTACAATGAGCAGTTCTTC.